These T cell receptor beta chains were read from a single sample in a study of neoadjuvant nivolumab and ipilimumab in lung cancer. TCRdb's copy holds only in-frame clones and misses some; the assay was immunoSEQ multiplex PCR. The profile covers tens of thousands of clones, with over 80% appearing a single time and about 6.5% taken by the ten largest. This material consisted of peripheral blood, taken before neoadjuvant nivolumab, alone or with ipilimumab. These receptors all stem from an adult with non-small cell lung cancer. Both conserved end residues are part of each CDR3. The order of the fields is J gene, V gene, D gene, clone size, CDR3 DNA, CDR3 protein. D genes are given only for firm matches. The size field is filled for only some rows; it gives once, few, many or a size class.

TRBJ2-7 | TRBV6-5 | - | - | TGTGCCAGCAGTTACTCTGGTTCGGGGACAAACGAGCAGTACTTC | CASSYSGSGTNEQYF
TRBJ1-2 | TRBV4-3 | - | - | TGCGCCAGCAGCCAAGATGCGGGGGTCGGTGGCTACACCTTC | CASSQDAGVGGYTF
TRBJ1-1 | TRBV6-5 | - | - | TGTGCCAGCAGTAAGGGACACCTGAACACTGAAGCTTTCTTT | CASSKGHLNTEAFF
TRBJ2-3 | TRBV19 | - | - | TGTGCCAGTAGTATCCTGGACGGAGCCTCAGATACGCAGTATTTT | CASSILDGASDTQYF
TRBJ2-2 | TRBV7-9 | - | few | TGTGCCAGCACCCGGACGAACACCGGGGAGCTGTTTTTT | CASTRTNTGELFF
TRBJ1-1 | TRBV6-6 | - | - | TGTGCCAGCAGCCCAGGGGCGGGCACTGAAGCTTTCTTT | CASSPGAGTEAFF
TRBJ1-4 | TRBV9 | - | - | TGTGCCAGCAGCACGACTCAGGGGTTGGGGAACGAAAAACTGTTTTTT | CASSTTQGLGNEKLFF
TRBJ1-2 | TRBV14 | - | - | TGTGCCAGCAGCCCCAGACGCAACTATGGCTACACCTTC | CASSPRRNYGYTF
TRBJ1-2 | TRBV7-9 | TRBD1 | - | TGTGCCAGCAGTTCACCGGGACAGGCTTGGTATGGCTACACCTTC | CASSSPGQAWYGYTF
TRBJ1-6 | TRBV5-4 | - | - | TGTGCCAGCAGCAGATCACAGGTAGTCGGTTCACCCCTCCACTTT | CASSRSQVVGSPLHF
TRBJ1-2 | TRBV6-5 | TRBD1 | - | TGTGCCAGCAGTGACCGGGACAGGGGCTCTGGCTACACCTTC | CASSDRDRGSGYTF
TRBJ1-4 | TRBV7-2 | - | - | TGTGCCAGCAGCTTAAAATCAGGGGATAATGAAAAACTGTTTTTT | CASSLKSGDNEKLFF
TRBJ2-5 | TRBV7-2 | - | - | TGTGCCAGCAGCTACCGGGCGTACCAAGAGACCCAGTACTTC | CASSYRAYQETQYF
TRBJ1-1 | TRBV7-6 | - | - | TGTGCCAGCAGCCCTCCGGGGGGCACTGAAGCTTTCTTT | CASSPPGGTEAFF
TRBJ1-2 | TRBV11-2 | - | once | TGTGCCAGCGTGGGCGCAAACCTAAACTATGGCTACACCTTC | CASVGANLNYGYTF
TRBJ2-2 | TRBV29-1 | - | - | TGCAGCGTAGACAGGAGCAACACCGGGGAGCTGTTTTTT | CSVDRSNTGELFF
TRBJ2-7 | TRBV11-2 | TRBD2 | - | TGTGCCAGCAGCTCGGGACTAGCGGGGGGTTCAACCTACGAGCAGTACTTC | CASSSGLAGGSTYEQYF
TRBJ1-5 | TRBV7-9 | - | - | TGTGCCAGCAGCCTTCCGGGTCAGCCCCAGCATTTT | CASSLPGQPQHF
TRBJ1-2 | TRBV7-6 | - | - | TGTGCCAGCAGCTTAGATGCAGGGCCCTATGGCTACACCTTC | CASSLDAGPYGYTF
TRBJ2-5 | TRBV7-2 | - | - | TGTGCCAGCAGCTTAGATACGGGTTCGCGGGAGACCCAGTACTTC | CASSLDTGSRETQYF
TRBJ2-7 | TRBV5-5 | TRBD1 | - | TGTGCCAGCAGCTTCCTGATGACAGGGGGCGCCTACGAGCAGTACTTC | CASSFLMTGGAYEQYF
TRBJ1-6 | TRBV5-1 | - | - | TGCGCCAGCAGCTTGGTAGGGGGCTCCTATAATTCACCCCTCCACTTT | CASSLVGGSYNSPLHF
TRBJ1-3 | TRBV4-2 | - | - | TGTGCCAGCAGCCGCGACGACGGGAGCTCTGGAAACACCATATATTTT | CASSRDDGSSGNTIYF
TRBJ2-5 | TRBV25-1 | - | once | TGTGCCACCGCTAGTAGGGAATTCCAAGAGACCCAGTACTTC | CATASREFQETQYF
TRBJ2-7 | TRBV19 | TRBD1 | - | TGTGCCAGTAGTCCCCGGACAGGGGGGACCTACGAGCAGTACTTC | CASSPRTGGTYEQYF
TRBJ1-1 | TRBV19 | TRBD1 | - | TGTGCCAGTAGTTCACAGGGGGGTACTGAAGCTTTCTTT | CASSSQGGTEAFF
TRBJ1-1 | TRBV6-6 | - | - | TGTGCCAGCAGCCTCACCCCGTCCACTGAAGCTTTCTTT | CASSLTPSTEAFF
TRBJ1-2 | TRBV9 | - | - | TGTGCCAGCAGCGTAAGTCCGGACTCGAATGGCTACACCTTC | CASSVSPDSNGYTF
TRBJ2-3 | TRBV7-3 | TRBD2 | - | TGTGCCAGCAGCTTAGGCGGGGGGGGCCCCTTTAGCACAGATACGCAGTATTTT | CASSLGGGGPFSTDTQYF
TRBJ2-2 | TRBV5-1 | - | - | TGCGCCAGCAGCGTGAGGACAGACACCGGGGAGCTGTTTTTT | CASSVRTDTGELFF
TRBJ2-7 | TRBV7-2 | - | - | TGTGCCAGCAGCCAGGTCGGCCGGGCCAACTACGAGCAGTACTTC | CASSQVGRANYEQYF
TRBJ1-1 | TRBV7-6 | TRBD1 | - | TGTGCCAGCAGCATCAACAGGGGAGGCAACACTGAAGCTTTCTTT | CASSINRGGNTEAFF
TRBJ2-5 | TRBV7-3 | - | - | TGTGCCAGCAGCTTAGGTGGGCAGCAAGAGACCCAGTACTTC | CASSLGGQQETQYF
TRBJ2-2 | TRBV5-6 | - | - | TGTGCCAGCAGCTTCTTACCCGGGGAGCTGTTTTTT | CASSFLPGELFF
TRBJ2-5 | TRBV5-1 | TRBD2 | - | TGCGCCAGCAGCTCCGGGACTAGCGTAACAGAGACCCAGTACTTC | CASSSGTSVTETQYF
TRBJ1-3 | TRBV6-1 | - | - | TGTGCCAGCAGGAGTTCTGGAAACACCATATATTTT | CASRSSGNTIYF
TRBJ2-3 | TRBV7-6 | - | few | TGTGCCAGCAGCTTGGCGGGGCAGGGAGATACGCAGTATTTT | CASSLAGQGDTQYF
TRBJ2-5 | TRBV27 | - | - | TGTGCCAGCAACCGACCGGGGGAAGAGACCCAGTACTTC | CASNRPGEETQYF
TRBJ2-1 | TRBV5-4 | - | - | TGTGCCAGCAGCTTAGGACAGTTATTCAATGAGCAGTTCTTC | CASSLGQLFNEQFF
TRBJ1-1 | TRBV6-5 | - | few | TGTGCCAGCAGTTACGGGGGCACTGAAGCTTTCTTT | CASSYGGTEAFF
TRBJ1-2 | TRBV11-2 | TRBD1 | medium-sized | TGTGCCAGCAGCTCATCCGGGACAGGGAATGGCTACACCTTC | CASSSSGTGNGYTF
TRBJ2-1 | TRBV4-1 | - | few | TGCGCCAGCAGCCAAGCCCCCCGCTCGAATGAGCAGTTCTTC | CASSQAPRSNEQFF
TRBJ2-7 | TRBV6-6 | TRBD1 | once | TGTGCCAGCAGCGAGGGACAGGGATTCGACGAGCAGTACTTC | CASSEGQGFDEQYF
TRBJ1-2 | TRBV5-6 | - | - | TGTGCCAGCAGCTCGCTGGACGGAACTAACTATGGCTACACCTTC | CASSSLDGTNYGYTF
TRBJ1-1 | TRBV7-6 | - | few | TGTGCCAGCAGCTTAGGGGGGAAGGACACAGCTTTCTTT | CASSLGGKDTAFF
TRBJ2-1 | TRBV7-2 | - | - | TGTGCCTTGGGCCATGAGCAGTTCTTC | CALGHEQFF
TRBJ1-1 | TRBV4-1 | - | - | TGCGCCAGCAGCCAAGGGGGGTGGACTGAAGCTTTCTTT | CASSQGGWTEAFF
TRBJ1-5 | TRBV5-1 | - | - | TGCGCCAGCAGCTTAGGGCCCCTTGATCAGCCCCAGCATTTT | CASSLGPLDQPQHF
TRBJ1-2 | TRBV4-2 | TRBD1 | - | TGTGCCAGCAGCTCCAGGGAGGCAGGGGGAGGAGGCTACACCTTC | CASSSREAGGGGYTF